This TCR beta chain was sequenced for a study of Ad26.COV2.S vaccination and SARS-CoV-2 variants. The V end lost 0 bases, the J end lost 6 bases, and 3 bases lay between the germline ends. The CDR3 spans 12 residues. Germline V gives CDR1 ENHRY, CDR2 SYGVKD. Treatment meaning: roughly 20 received Ad26.COV2.S at low or high dose, single or two shots; roughly five received placebo; per-sample allocation not given. Collection of the samples took place on day 63 after the first injection of vaccine or placebo. TCRdb's table, derived via immunoSEQ multiplex PCR, lists solely in-frame clones and lacks some. The sample has about 480,000 clones, approximately 90% seen once. In regard to this clone: Its antigen is currently unknown. Other DNA variants within this sample encode the same CDR3.

Study results and limitations: Recipients given vaccine exceeded placebo recipients in spike-specific TCR breadth.

The source was peripheral blood, collected in a trial of Ad26.COV2.S vaccine versus placebo. The V gene is TRBV10-3, the J gene TRBJ2-1; D is unresolved. The receptor's source is a person between 18 and 60 years old who received the Ad26.COV2.S COVID-19 vaccine or a placebo. CDR3 DNA sequence: TGTGCCATCAGTGAGTCCGGCAATGAGCAGTTCTTC. Translating gives CAISESGNEQFF.